The 27 T cell receptor beta chains listed next were all sequenced from one sample in a study of a mutant IDH1 vaccine in newly diagnosed glioma. Documented time point: baseline, week 1 (first vaccination visit). The treatment was: pre-vaccination baseline after standard-of-care therapy. This table comes from immunoSEQ multiplex PCR, and its TCRdb copy is limited to in-frame clones, with some not included. The sample contains just under 95,000 clones, around 80% of which appear only once. The source material was PBMCs, sampled from a glioma patient treated with radiotherapy, temozolomide or both. The receptors come from a man in his forties with glioma.

V and J are TRBV6-6 and TRBJ2-5; 8 nucleotides line up with TRBD1. The DNA matches TRBJ2-7 better at its end, which makes the J call doubtful. This CDR3 contains 15 residues. CDR1 MNHNY and CDR2 SVGAGI come from the germline V gene (reference sequence). CDR3 nucleotides: TGTGCCAGCAGTTACCCGGACAGGGCCACCTACGAGCAGTACTTC. Translation gives CASSYPDRATYEQYF.

Of note for this clone: Additional DNA sequences in this sample encode the identical CDR3. This chain connects TRBV4-1 to TRBJ2-3; D gene unclear. The germline CDR1 and CDR2 sequences are MGHRA and YSYEKL. V shed 4 bases and J shed 4 bases, with 12 bases lying between them. The CDR3 contains 14 residues. This CDR3 is CASSPQRGSDTQYF. The CDR3 coding sequence is TGCGCCAGCAGCCCCCAAAGAGGATCAGATACGCAGTATTTT.

The CDR3 DNA sequence: TGTGCCAGCAGCTTACTAAGCAGGGGTCGGGGTAATGAGCAGTTCTTC. It is translated as CASSLLSRGRGNEQFF. The chain couples TRBV11-2 to TRBJ2-1; a weak D match, TRBD1 (6 bases). Between the trimmed V and J ends, which lost 2 bases and 7 bases, there was a span of 18 bases. The germline CDR1 and CDR2 sequences are SGHAT and FQNNGV. The CDR3 is 16 residues long. Using reference TRBV11-2 and TRBJ2-1 for the parts outside the CDR3, the full variable domain is EAGVAQSPRYKIIEKRQSVAFWCNPISGHATLYWYQQILGQGPKLLIQFQNNGVVDDSQLPKDRFSAERLKGVDSTLKIQPAKLEDSAVYLCASSLLSRGRGNEQFFGPGTRLTVL.

The genes are TRBV28 and TRBJ1-2; tentative D call: TRBD1 (6 bases). The germline gives CDR1 MDHEN, CDR2 SYDVKM. The V end was cut by 8 bases, the J end by 3 bases, with 16 bases between. The CDR3 has 14 amino acids. CDR3 nucleotides: TGTGCCAGCGCGTCGATCCCAGGGGACTATGGCTACACCTTC. It translates to CASASIPGDYGYTF.

The V call is TRBV7-2, the J call TRBJ2-2; D possibly corresponds to TRBD2 (5 bases). The germline V and J ends were trimmed by 5 bases and 6 bases, with 16 bases remaining between them. Germline V gene data show CDR1 as SGHTA and CDR2 as FQGNSA. This CDR3 spans 15 amino acids. CDR3 sequence: CASSPGRARAGELFF. As DNA, the CDR3 is TGTGCCAGCAGCCCGGGAAGGGCTAGAGCCGGGGAGCTGTTTTTT. The full variable domain, its missing parts supplied by reference TRBV7-2 and TRBJ2-2, is GAGVSQSPSNKVTEKGKDVELRCDPISGHTALYWYRQSLGQGLEFLIYFQGNSAPDKSGLPSDRFSAERTGGSVSTLTIQRTQQEDSAVYLCASSPGRARAGELFFGEGSRLTVL.

Worth noting for this clone: One end of the junction is discordant with germline, which a read error may explain. This chain uses TRBV2 with TRBJ1-5; D gene unclear. Germline CDR1 reads SNHLY; CDR2 reads FYNNEI. The CDR3 loop spans 13 amino acids. The CDR3 DNA reads TGTGCCAGCAGCGAAGACTGGGATCAGCCCCAGCATTTT. Protein: CASSEDWDQPQHF.

This chain connects TRBV6-5 to TRBJ2-7; D possibly corresponds to TRBD1 (6 bases). The CDR3 length is 15 residues. Per germline, CDR1 MNHEY and CDR2 SVGAGI. V lost 0 bases and J 0 bases, leaving 9 bases between the germline ends. CDR3 sequence reads: CASSYSYRDSYEQYF. CDR3 in DNA: TGTGCCAGCAGTTACTCGTACAGGGACTCCTACGAGCAGTACTTC.

The chain combines TRBV28 with TRBJ2-4; D not resolved. V was shortened by 6 bases and J by 0 bases, with 12 bases between the two germline ends. The length of the CDR3 is 15 residues. Germline CDR1 reads MDHEN; CDR2 reads SYDVKM. CDR3 protein: CASSSRLLAKNIQYF. CDR3 nucleotide sequence: TGTGCCAGCAGCTCCCGCCTACTAGCCAAAAACATTCAGTACTTC.

V usage is TRBV18 and J usage is TRBJ1-3; perhaps TRBD1 as D (5 bases). V lost 6 bases and J lost 2, with 14 bases in between. The germline gives CDR1 KGHSH, CDR2 LQKENI. The CDR3 contains 15 residues. Here the CDR3 reads CASSSADNAGNTIYF. The DNA for the CDR3 is TGTGCCAGCTCTTCCGCGGACAATGCTGGAAACACCATATATTTT. Together with reference TRBV18 and TRBJ1-3, the CDR3 gives the full variable domain: NAGVMQNPRHLVRRRGQEARLRCSPMKGHSHVYWYRQLPEEGLKFMVYLQKENIIDESGMPKERFSAEFPKEGPSILRIQQVVRGDSAAYFCASSSADNAGNTIYFGEGSWLTVV.

V and J are TRBV29-1 and TRBJ1-1; D not resolved. The CDR3 contains 12 residues. Germline CDR1 and CDR2: SQVTM and ANQGSEA. V was clipped by 1 base and J by 4 bases, with 7 bases between them. CDR3 sequence: CSVEGSGTEAFF. CDR3 coding DNA: TGCAGCGTTGAAGGGTCCGGCACTGAAGCTTTCTTT.

The chain links TRBV5-1 to TRBJ2-1, with 10 bases lining up with TRBD2. This CDR3 has 15 residues. V trimming: 6 bases; J trimming: 2 bases; junction bases outside the gene matches: 5. Germline V CDR1 and CDR2: SGHRS, YFSETQ. This chain's CDR3 is CASTVTSGAYNEQFF. As DNA, the CDR3 is TGCGCCAGCACCGTCACTAGCGGGGCCTACAATGAGCAGTTCTTC. The full variable domain, its missing parts supplied by reference TRBV5-1 and TRBJ2-1, is KAGVTQTPRYLIKTRGQQVTLSCSPISGHRSVSWYQQTPGQGLQFLFEYFSETQRNKGNFPGRFSGRQFSNSRSEMNVSTLELGDSALYLCASTVTSGAYNEQFFGPGTRLTVL.

The chain recombines TRBV5-1 with TRBJ2-7; possible D gene TRBD1, 5 bases. The germline V gene has CDR1 SGHRS and CDR2 YFSETQ. Trimming took off 1 base at V and 0 bases at J, with 17 bases between the two ends. The CDR3 is 17 amino acids. This chain's CDR3 is CASSLSPNRPSSYEQYF. CDR3 bases: TGCGCCAGCAGCTTGAGTCCAAACAGGCCGAGCTCCTACGAGCAGTACTTC. Full variable domain (remainder filled in from reference TRBV5-1 and TRBJ2-7): KAGVTQTPRYLIKTRGQQVTLSCSPISGHRSVSWYQQTPGQGLQFLFEYFSETQRNKGNFPGRFSGRQFSNSRSEMNVSTLELGDSALYLCASSLSPNRPSSYEQYFGPGTRLTVT.

The V gene is TRBV2, the J gene TRBJ1-2; TRBD1 aligns across 11 bases. CDR3 size: 15 residues. Germline V gene lookup returns CDR1 SNHLY and CDR2 FYNNEI. J lost 2 bases, V lost 7 bases, and 6 bases had no gene match. The CDR3 here is CASTARTGGNYGYTF. As DNA, the CDR3 is TGTGCCAGCACCGCAAGGACAGGGGGCAACTATGGCTACACCTTC.

The chain links TRBV6-5 to TRBJ2-7; 8 bases fit TRBD1. CDR3 length equals 13 residues. CDR1 is MNHEY and CDR2 is SVGAGI in the germline V gene. V shed 10 bases, J shed 3 bases, and the junction held 8 bases outside the gene matches. The CDR3 nucleotides are TGTGCCATCCCGTACAGGGGGTTCTACGAGCAGTACTTC. Translating gives CAIPYRGFYEQYF.

In its sample, this clone was seen once. The V and J genes are TRBV15 and TRBJ1-5; D uncertain. V was trimmed by 0 bases and J by 4 bases, leaving 10 bases between them. CDR3 size: 15 residues. CDR1 LNHNV and CDR2 YYDKDF come from the germline V gene (reference sequence). The CDR3 sequence is CATSRDPISNQPQHF. The CDR3 nucleotides are TGTGCCACCAGCAGAGATCCCATTTCTAATCAGCCCCAGCATTTT.

The chain employs TRBV30 and TRBJ1-1; tentatively, D is TRBD1 (6 bases). CDR3 length: 13 residues. Germline V gives CDR1 GTSNPN, CDR2 SVGIG (reference sequence). Deletions cut 5 bases from V and 5 bases from J, with 15 bases between. CDR3: CAWGDTGETEAFF. The CDR3, as DNA: TGTGCCTGGGGGGACACCGGGGAGACTGAAGCTTTCTTT.

This clone has a handful of counts. The chain joins TRBV5-6 to TRBJ2-7; 7 bases align to TRBD1. From germline, CDR1 is SGHDT and CDR2 YYEEEE. There are 13 residues in the CDR3. V lost 0 bases and J lost 3; bases outside the gene matches: 0. CDR3 nucleotides: TGTGCCAGCAGCTTGGGGACAGGCTACGAGCAGTACTTC. It codes for CASSLGTGYEQYF.

The chain joins TRBV9 to TRBJ2-3; 8 nucleotides line up with TRBD2. CDR1 SGDLS and CDR2 YYNGEE come from the germline V gene. The CDR3 has 17 residues. The J segment lost 0 bases and the V segment lost 2 bases, leaving 8 bases of the junction unmatched. The CDR3 is CASSVASGHTSTDTQYF. The CDR3, as DNA: TGTGCCAGCAGCGTGGCTAGCGGGCACACTAGCACAGATACGCAGTATTTT. Combining the CDR3 with reference TRBV9 and TRBJ2-3 gives the whole variable domain DSGVTQTPKHLITATGQRVTLRCSPRSGDLSVYWYQQSLDQGLQFLIQYYNGEERAKGNILERFSAQQFPDLHSELNLSSLELGDSALYFCASSVASGHTSTDTQYFGPGTRLTVL.

J is TRBJ1-2 and V is TRBV11-1; D remains ambiguous. Deletions cut 5 bases from V and 4 bases from J, with 11 bases between. This CDR3 is built from 13 residues. Germline V lookup: CDR1 SGHAT, CDR2 FQDESV (reference sequence). CDR3 in DNA: TGTGCCAGCAGCACCGGACCGAGCTATGGCTACACCTTC. Its translation is CASSTGPSYGYTF.

The chain has TRBV7-6 and TRBJ2-5, with TRBD1 matching over 7 bases. J was trimmed by 5 bases and V by 2 bases; bases with no gene match: 5. Germline CDR1 reads SGHVS; CDR2 reads FNYEAQ. The CDR3 is 14 residues long. This chain's CDR3 is CASSLSRGPETQYF. The CDR3 nucleotides are TGTGCCAGCAGCTTAAGTAGGGGGCCTGAGACCCAGTACTTC.

V and J are TRBV18 and TRBJ1-2; no firm D call. V shed 3 bases and J shed 3 bases, with 8 bases lying between them. This CDR3 is built from 13 residues. Germline V gene lookup returns CDR1 KGHSH and CDR2 LQKENI. CDR3 DNA sequence: TGTGCCAGCTCACCGAGAGAGGACTATGGCTACACCTTC. Translation gives CASSPREDYGYTF.

This chain joins TRBV11-2 and TRBJ2-3; the match to TRBD2 covers 8 bases. V was clipped by 5 bases and J by 3 bases; unmatched bases: 10. The CDR3 sequence is 16 residues long. Germline-derived CDR1 and CDR2 are SGHAT and FQNNGV. This CDR3 is CASSRGGASGTDTQYF. As DNA, the CDR3 is TGTGCCAGCAGCAGAGGGGGGGCTAGCGGGACAGATACGCAGTATTTT.

The V call is TRBV30, the J call TRBJ2-5; TRBD2 might be the D (5 bases). Germline V gives CDR1 GTSNPN, CDR2 SVGIG (reference sequence). The V end was cut by 0 bases, the J end by 5 bases, with 16 bases between. The CDR3 has 15 amino acids. The CDR3 protein is CAWSVGPGSRETQYF. The CDR3 nucleotides are TGTGCCTGGAGTGTAGGTCCGGGGTCTCGGGAGACCCAGTACTTC.

For this clone: Different DNA sequences within this sample yield the same CDR3. This chain connects TRBV7-2 to TRBJ1-5, with no clear D. V was trimmed by 1 base and J by 0 bases, leaving 7 bases between them. Germline V gives CDR1 SGHTA, CDR2 FQGNSA. This CDR3 region has 15 residues. The CDR3 bases are TGTGCCAGCAGCTTAGGCGGGGTTAGCAATCAGCCCCAGCATTTT. Its translation is CASSLGGVSNQPQHF.

This clone was counted a single time. This chain joins TRBV9 and TRBJ2-1; the D call may be TRBD1 or TRBD2 (5 bases each). Germline lookup yields CDR1 SGDLS and CDR2 YYNGEE. This CDR3 is 12 amino acids long. Trimming left V 6 bases short and J 7 bases short, with 11 bases between. The CDR3 is CASTKGTNEQFF. Here the CDR3 DNA reads TGTGCCAGCACGAAGGGGACGAATGAGCAGTTCTTC.

The rearrangement joins TRBV6-1 to TRBJ1-2; the match to TRBD1 covers 7 bases. This CDR3 comprises 15 residues. V gave up 1 base and J gave up 4 bases; unmatched junction bases: 6. CDR1 is MNHNS, CDR2 SASEGT, per germline. CDR3 nucleotides: TGTGCCAGCAGTGAAGAAGGAGGGGGCACCTATGGCTACACCTTC. Translating gives CASSEEGGGTYGYTF.

A few counts support this clone. The rearrangement joins TRBV27 to TRBJ2-6; D is perhaps TRBD1 or TRBD2 (5 bases each). The CDR3 length is 15 residues. Germline V gene data show CDR1 as MNHEY and CDR2 as SMNVEV (reference sequence). Trimming pared 5 bases from V and 2 bases from J, leaving 10 bases between. The CDR3 protein is CASSRGDPGANVLTF. The CDR3 coding sequence is TGTGCCAGCAGTCGAGGGGATCCTGGGGCCAACGTCCTGACTTTC.